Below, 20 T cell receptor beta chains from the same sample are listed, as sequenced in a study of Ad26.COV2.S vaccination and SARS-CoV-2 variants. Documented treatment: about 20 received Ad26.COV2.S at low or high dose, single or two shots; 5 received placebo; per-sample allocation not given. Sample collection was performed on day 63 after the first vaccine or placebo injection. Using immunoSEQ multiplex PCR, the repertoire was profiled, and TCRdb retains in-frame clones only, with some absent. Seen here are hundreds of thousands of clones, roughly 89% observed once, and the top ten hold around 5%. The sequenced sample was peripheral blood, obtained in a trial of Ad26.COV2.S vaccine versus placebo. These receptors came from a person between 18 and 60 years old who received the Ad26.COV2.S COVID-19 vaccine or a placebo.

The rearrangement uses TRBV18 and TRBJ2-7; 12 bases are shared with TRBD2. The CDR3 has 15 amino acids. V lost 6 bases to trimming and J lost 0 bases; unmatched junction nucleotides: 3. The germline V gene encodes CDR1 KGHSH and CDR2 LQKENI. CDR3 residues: CASSATSGGSYEQYF. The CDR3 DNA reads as TGTGCCAGCTCGGCGACTAGCGGGGGCTCCTACGAGCAGTACTTC.

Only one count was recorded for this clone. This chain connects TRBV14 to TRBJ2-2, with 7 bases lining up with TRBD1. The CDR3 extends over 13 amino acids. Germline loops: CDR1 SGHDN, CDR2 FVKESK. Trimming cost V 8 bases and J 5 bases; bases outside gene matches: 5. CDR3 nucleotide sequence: TGTGCCAGCTCGACAGGGTGGACCGGGGAGCTGTTTTTT. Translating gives CASSTGWTGELFF.

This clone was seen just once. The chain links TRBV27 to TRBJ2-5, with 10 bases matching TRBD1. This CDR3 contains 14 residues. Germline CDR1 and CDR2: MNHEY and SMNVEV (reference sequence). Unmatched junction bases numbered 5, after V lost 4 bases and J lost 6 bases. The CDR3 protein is CASSSTGQGKTQYF. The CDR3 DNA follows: TGTGCCAGCAGTTCGACGGGACAGGGGAAGACCCAGTACTTC.

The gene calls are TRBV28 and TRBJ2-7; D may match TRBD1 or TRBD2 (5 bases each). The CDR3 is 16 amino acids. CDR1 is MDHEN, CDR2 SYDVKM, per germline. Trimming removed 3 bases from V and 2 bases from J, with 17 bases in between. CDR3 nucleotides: TGTGCCAGCAGTTTGGCTCGGGGCACGATAGCCTACGAGCAGTACTTC. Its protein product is CASSLARGTIAYEQYF.

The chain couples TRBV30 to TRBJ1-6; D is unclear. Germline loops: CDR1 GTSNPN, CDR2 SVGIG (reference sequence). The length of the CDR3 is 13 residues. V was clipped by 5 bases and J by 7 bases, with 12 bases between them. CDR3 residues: CAWAEGSNSPLHF. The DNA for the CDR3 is TGTGCCTGGGCTGAGGGTAGCAATTCACCCCTCCACTTT. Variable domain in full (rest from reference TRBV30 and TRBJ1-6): SQTIHQWPATLVQPVGSPLSLECTVEGTSNPNLYWYRQAAGRGLQLLFYSVGIGQISSEVPQNLSASRPQDRQFILSSKKLLLSDSGFYLCAWAEGSNSPLHFGNGTRLTVT.

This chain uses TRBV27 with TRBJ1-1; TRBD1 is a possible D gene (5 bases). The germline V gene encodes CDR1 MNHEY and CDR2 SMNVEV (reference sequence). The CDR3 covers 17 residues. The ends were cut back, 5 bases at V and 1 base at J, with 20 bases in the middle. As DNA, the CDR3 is TGTGCCAGCAGTCCCTCGGGGGGGGGAACTCCGAACACTGAAGCTTTCTTT. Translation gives CASSPSGGGTPNTEAFF.

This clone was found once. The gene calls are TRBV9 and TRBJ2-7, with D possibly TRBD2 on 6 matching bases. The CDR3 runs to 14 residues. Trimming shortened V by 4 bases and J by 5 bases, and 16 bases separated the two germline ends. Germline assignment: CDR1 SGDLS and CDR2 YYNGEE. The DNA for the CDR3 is TGTGCCAGCAGCTCAGACAGTCGCGGGAACGAGCAGTACTTC. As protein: CASSSDSRGNEQYF.

The CDR3 DNA reads TGTGCCAGCAGTCTGCAGGCGAACACTGAAGCTTTCTTT. Its protein is CASSLQANTEAFF. The chain is built from TRBV7-8 and TRBJ1-1; D is unresolved. Trimming removed 6 bases at V and 1 base at J, with 9 bases between. The V gene's germline CDR1 is SGHVS and CDR2 FQNEAQ. The CDR3 consists of 13 residues.

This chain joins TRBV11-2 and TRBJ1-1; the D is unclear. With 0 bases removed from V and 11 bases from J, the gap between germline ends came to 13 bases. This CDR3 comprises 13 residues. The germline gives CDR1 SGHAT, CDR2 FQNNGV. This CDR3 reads CASSLDQGLGAFF. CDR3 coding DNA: TGTGCCAGCAGCTTAGATCAAGGACTTGGGGCTTTCTTT.

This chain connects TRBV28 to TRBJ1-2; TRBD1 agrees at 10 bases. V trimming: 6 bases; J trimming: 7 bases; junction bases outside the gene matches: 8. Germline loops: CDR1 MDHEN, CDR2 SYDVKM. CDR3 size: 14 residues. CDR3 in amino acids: CASRAGTGVVGYTF. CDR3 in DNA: TGTGCCAGCAGGGCCGGGACAGGGGTCGTTGGCTACACCTTC.

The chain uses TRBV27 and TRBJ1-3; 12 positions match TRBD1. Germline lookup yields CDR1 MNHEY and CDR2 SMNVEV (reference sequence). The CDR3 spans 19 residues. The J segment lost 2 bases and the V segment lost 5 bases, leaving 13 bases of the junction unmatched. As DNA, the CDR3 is TGTGCCAGCAGTCCGCGGGGACAGGGGGCGCGATCCACTGGAAACACCATATATTTT. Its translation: CASSPRGQGARSTGNTIYF.

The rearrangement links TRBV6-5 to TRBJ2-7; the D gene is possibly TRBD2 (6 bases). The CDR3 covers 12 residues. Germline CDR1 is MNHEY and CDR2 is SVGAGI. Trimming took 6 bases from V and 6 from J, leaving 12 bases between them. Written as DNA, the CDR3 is TGTGCCAGCAGCCTGAGGGAGGCCGAGCAGTACTTC. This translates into CASSLREAEQYF.

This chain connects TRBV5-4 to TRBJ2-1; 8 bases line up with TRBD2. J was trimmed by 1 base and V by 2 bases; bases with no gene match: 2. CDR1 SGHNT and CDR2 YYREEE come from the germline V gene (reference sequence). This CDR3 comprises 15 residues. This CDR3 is CASSFQRESYNEQFF. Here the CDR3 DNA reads TGTGCCAGCAGCTTCCAGCGGGAGTCCTACAATGAGCAGTTCTTC.

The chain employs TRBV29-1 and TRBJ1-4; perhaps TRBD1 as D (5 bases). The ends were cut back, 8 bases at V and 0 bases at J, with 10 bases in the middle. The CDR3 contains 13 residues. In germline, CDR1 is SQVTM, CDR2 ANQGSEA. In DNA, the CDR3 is TGCAGCCGCAGGGATGCAACTAATGAAAAACTGTTTTTT. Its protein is CSRRDATNEKLFF.

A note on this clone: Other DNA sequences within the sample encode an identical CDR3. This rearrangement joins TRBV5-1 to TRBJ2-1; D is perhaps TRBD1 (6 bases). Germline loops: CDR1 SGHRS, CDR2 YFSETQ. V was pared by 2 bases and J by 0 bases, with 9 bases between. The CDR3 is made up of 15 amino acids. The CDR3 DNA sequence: TGCGCCAGCAGCTTAGGGGGTAGCTCCTACAATGAGCAGTTCTTC. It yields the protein CASSLGGSSYNEQFF.

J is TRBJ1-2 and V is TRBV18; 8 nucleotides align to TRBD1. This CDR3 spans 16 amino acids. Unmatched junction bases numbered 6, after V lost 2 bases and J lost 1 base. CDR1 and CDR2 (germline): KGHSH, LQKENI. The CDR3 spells CASSPRGTGNNYGYTF. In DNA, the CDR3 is TGTGCCAGCTCACCAAGAGGGACAGGAAATAACTATGGCTACACCTTC.

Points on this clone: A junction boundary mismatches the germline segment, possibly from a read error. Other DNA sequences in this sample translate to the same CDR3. CDR3 in amino acids: CASSEGGYGYTF. CDR3 DNA sequence: TGTGCCAGCAGCGAAGGGGGGTATGGCTACACCTTC. V usage is TRBV6-1 and J usage is TRBJ1-2; maybe TRBD1 (6 bases). The CDR3 has 12 residues. The germline CDR1 and CDR2 sequences are MNHNS and SASEGT.

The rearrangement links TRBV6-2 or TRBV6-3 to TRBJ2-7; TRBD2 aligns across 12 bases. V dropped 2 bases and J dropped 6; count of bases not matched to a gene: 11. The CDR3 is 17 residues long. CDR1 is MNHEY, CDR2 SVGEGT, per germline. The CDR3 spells CASSYTPDLAGGFEQYF. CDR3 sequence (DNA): TGTGCCAGCAGTTACACTCCAGATCTAGCGGGGGGGTTCGAGCAGTACTTC.

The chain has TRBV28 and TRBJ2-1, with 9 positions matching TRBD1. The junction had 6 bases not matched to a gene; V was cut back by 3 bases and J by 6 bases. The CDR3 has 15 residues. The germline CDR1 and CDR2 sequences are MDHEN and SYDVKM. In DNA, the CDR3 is TGTGCCAGCAGTTTGAGGGGACAGGGTGTCAATGAGCAGTTCTTC. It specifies CASSLRGQGVNEQFF. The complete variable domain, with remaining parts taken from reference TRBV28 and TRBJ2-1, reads DVKVTQSSRYLVKRTGEKVFLECVQDMDHENMFWYRQDPGLGLRLIYFSYDVKMKEKGDIPEGYSVSREKKERFSLILESASTNQTSMYLCASSLRGQGVNEQFFGPGTRLTVL.

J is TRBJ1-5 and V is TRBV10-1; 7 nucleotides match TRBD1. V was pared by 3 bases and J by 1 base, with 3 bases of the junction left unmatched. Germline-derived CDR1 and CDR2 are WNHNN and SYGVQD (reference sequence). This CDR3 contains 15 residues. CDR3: CASSEGRGSNQPQHF. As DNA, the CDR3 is TGCGCCAGCAGTGAAGGCAGGGGGAGCAATCAGCCCCAGCATTTT.